These 29 T cell receptor beta chains were all obtained from the same sample, sequenced in a study of PD-L1 blockade in urothelial cancer. Profiling relied on immunoSEQ multiplex PCR, and the TCRdb table lists in-frame clones only, not all of them. The table lists about 51,000 clones, approximately 86% of them singletons. This material consisted of PBMCs, taken around atezolizumab (anti-PD-L1) treatment. These receptors originate from a man in his fifties or sixties with urothelial cancer.

This rearrangement joins TRBV11-2 to TRBJ1-6; D not resolved. Trimming pared 5 bases from V and 8 bases from J, leaving 13 bases between. Germline V gene data show CDR1 as SGHAT and CDR2 as FQNNGV. The length of the CDR3 is 14 residues. The CDR3 here is CASSPTYLDSPLHF. The CDR3 nucleotides are TGTGCCAGCAGCCCAACTTATCTGGATTCACCCCTCCACTTT.

This chain connects TRBV10-3 to TRBJ1-2, with 10 positions matching TRBD1. With 6 bases clipped from V and 6 bases from J, the junction kept 1 base outside the gene matches. Germline V gene data show CDR1 as ENHRY and CDR2 as SYGVKD. This CDR3 contains 12 residues. The CDR3 sequence: CAISGTGDGYTF. In DNA form, the CDR3 reads TGTGCCATCAGCGGGACAGGGGATGGCTACACCTTC.

This sequence joins TRBV7-9 and TRBJ1-1; 8 bases map to TRBD1. The CDR3 is 13 amino acids. Germline lookup yields CDR1 SEHNR and CDR2 FQNEAQ (reference sequence). After removal of 6 bases from V and 8 bases from J, the junction contained 8 bases not matched to a gene. CDR3 sequence reads: CASSNGGDREAFF. The DNA for the CDR3 is TGTGCCAGCAGTAATGGTGGGGACAGGGAAGCTTTCTTT. Looking up the rest from reference TRBV7-9 and TRBJ1-1 gives the full variable domain: DTGVSQNPRHKITKRGQNVTFRCDPISEHNRLYWYRQTLGQGPEFLTYFQNEAQLEKSRLLSDRFSAERPKGSFSTLEIQRTEQGDSAMYLCASSNGGDREAFFGQGTRLTVV.

The chain has TRBV27 and TRBJ1-4; no reliable D call. This CDR3 is built from 15 residues. Trimming pared 6 bases from V and 7 bases from J, leaving 18 bases between. CDR1 is MNHEY, CDR2 SMNVEV, per germline (reference sequence). In DNA form, the CDR3 reads TGTGCCAGCAGCCCGAGGGCAGGCCCGAGTGAAAAACTGTTTTTT. Encoded protein: CASSPRAGPSEKLFF.

V is TRBV6-4 and J is TRBJ2-1; TRBD2 might be the D (5 bases). Germline V gives CDR1 MRHNA, CDR2 SNTAGT. The CDR3 is 13 residues long. The V gene lost 2 bases and the J gene lost 3 bases, with 5 bases spanning the gap. In DNA form, the CDR3 reads TGTGCCAGCAGTGACAGCGGCTACAATGAGCAGTTCTTC. Its translation: CASSDSGYNEQFF.

CDR3: CASSFGPGLDTEAFF. CDR3 in DNA: TGTGCCAGCAGCTTTGGGCCGGGGTTGGACACTGAAGCTTTCTTT. This chain connects TRBV11-2 to TRBJ1-1; no firm D call. Looked up from germline, CDR1 is SGHAT and CDR2 is FQNNGV. Deletions cut 3 bases from V and 3 bases from J, with 14 bases between. The CDR3 has 15 residues.

In nucleotides, the CDR3 is TGTGCCAGTACTCCTTTGGGACAGCGGGCCAGCAATCAGCCCCAGCATTTT. This gives the protein CASTPLGQRASNQPQHF. V and J are TRBV19 and TRBJ1-5; 7 nucleotides match TRBD1. J lost 1 base, V lost 7 bases, and 13 bases had no gene match. CDR1 LNHDA and CDR2 SQIVND come from the germline V gene (reference sequence). The length of the CDR3 is 17 residues.

The chain has TRBV5-1 and TRBJ1-1, with unresolved D. The CDR3 runs to 16 residues. Germline loops: CDR1 SGHRS, CDR2 YFSETQ. V was cut by 7 bases and J by 1 base, with 20 bases left in between. As DNA, the CDR3 is TGCGCCAGCCAAATCACGACGGCAGGAGGGAACACTGAAGCTTTCTTT. Translated: CASQITTAGGNTEAFF.

This rearrangement joins TRBV18 to TRBJ2-7, with D hard to call. Trimming removed 2 bases from V and 6 bases from J, with 8 bases in between. Per the germline V gene, CDR1 is KGHSH and CDR2 is LQKENI. The CDR3 runs to 12 residues. The DNA for the CDR3 is TGTGCCAGCTCACCATACGAGAGCGAGCAGTACTTC. Translating it yields CASSPYESEQYF.

The rearrangement links TRBV5-6 to TRBJ2-3; 7 bases map to TRBD2. This CDR3 comprises 16 residues. J gave up 5 bases and V 2 bases, and 11 bases lay outside the gene matches. Germline lookup yields CDR1 SGHDT and CDR2 YYEEEE. The CDR3 bases are TGTGCCAGCAGCTTAGCGGGGACGAGGTATGGAGATACGCAGTATTTT. It specifies CASSLAGTRYGDTQYF.

Here the CDR3 reads CASSISRTGSNNEQFF. CDR3 sequence (DNA): TGTGCCAGTAGTATATCGAGGACAGGGTCAAACAATGAGCAGTTCTTC. The chain joins TRBV19 to TRBJ2-1; TRBD1 matches at 8 bases. The germline CDR1 and CDR2 sequences are LNHDA and SQIVND (reference sequence). The CDR3 runs to 16 residues. Trimming at V came to 2 bases and at J to 5 bases, leaving 8 bases not matched to a gene.

The chain carries TRBV5-4 and TRBJ2-7; D is possibly TRBD1 (5 bases). V was pared by 1 base and J by 6 bases, with 11 bases between. Germline CDR1 SGHNT, CDR2 YYREEE (reference sequence). This CDR3 has 13 residues. CDR3 sequence: CASSLKQASEQYF. The CDR3 DNA reads as TGTGCCAGCAGCTTGAAACAGGCGAGCGAGCAGTACTTC.

The genes are TRBV4-1 and TRBJ2-1; 14 positions match TRBD2. Germline V CDR1 and CDR2: MGHRA, YSYEKL. J gave up 15 bases and V 2 bases, and 12 bases lay outside the gene matches. The CDR3 runs to 16 residues. The CDR3 protein is CASSQPTSGGANRRFF. The CDR3 nucleotides read TGCGCCAGCAGCCAACCGACTAGCGGGGGGGCCAATCGTCGGTTCTTC.

The DNA for the CDR3 is TGCGCCAGCAGCCCAGGGACAGGGTTGGAAAAACTGTTTTTT. It yields the protein CASSPGTGLEKLFF. This sequence joins TRBV5-1 and TRBJ1-4; 9 bases line up with TRBD1. The CDR3 is 14 residues long. V lost 4 bases and J lost 8; bases outside the gene matches: 6. From germline, CDR1 is SGHRS and CDR2 YFSETQ.

J is TRBJ2-1 and V is TRBV7-2; 7 nucleotides align to TRBD2. CDR1 and CDR2 (germline): SGHTA, FQGNSA. This CDR3 has 19 residues. Germline trimming cut 3 bases from V and 0 bases from J; bases unmatched to any gene: 14. The CDR3 bases are TGTGCCAGCAGCTTCCCGGAACTGGCGGGGGTAAGCTCCTACAATGAGCAGTTCTTC. Protein: CASSFPELAGVSSYNEQFF.

The count of this clone is one. At one end the junction does not follow the germline gene, possibly because of a read error. The rearrangement links TRBV7-7 to TRBJ2-2, with D maybe TRBD1 (6 bases). The CDR3 covers 14 residues. The V gene's germline CDR1 is SSHAT and CDR2 FNYEAQ (reference sequence). CDR3 amino acids: CASSLGQGSRELFF. Written as DNA, the CDR3 is TGTGCTAGCAGCTTAGGGCAGGGGAGCAGAGAGCTGTTTTTT.

The V gene is TRBV7-8, the J gene TRBJ2-1; D is unclear. V was cut by 6 bases and J by 2 bases, with 17 bases left in between. The CDR3 length is 16 residues. Germline V gene data show CDR1 as SGHVS and CDR2 as FQNEAQ. This CDR3 is CASSSRTDRAYNEQFF. The DNA for the CDR3 is TGTGCCAGCAGTTCAAGAACCGATCGCGCCTACAATGAGCAGTTCTTC.

The chain recombines TRBV5-1 with TRBJ1-1, with 7 bases lining up with TRBD1. CDR3 length equals 11 residues. Germline CDR1 reads SGHRS; CDR2 reads YFSETQ. Trimming cost V 5 bases and J 8 bases; bases outside gene matches: 3. CDR3 in amino acids: CASRTDREAFF. The CDR3 region has the DNA TGCGCCAGCAGGACGGACAGGGAAGCTTTCTTT. Based on the CDR3 plus reference TRBV5-1 and TRBJ1-1, the full variable domain is KAGVTQTPRYLIKTRGQQVTLSCSPISGHRSVSWYQQTPGQGLQFLFEYFSETQRNKGNFPGRFSGRQFSNSRSEMNVSTLELGDSALYLCASRTDREAFFGQGTRLTVV.

This chain links TRBV10-2 with TRBJ2-5, with 11 bases that match TRBD2. The V gene's germline CDR1 is WSHSY and CDR2 SAAADI. Germline trimming cut 8 bases from V and 0 bases from J; bases unmatched to any gene: 11. This CDR3 is 17 amino acids long. CDR3 nucleotides: TGCGCCAGCTACGGGACTAGCGGTTCCTCGTACCAAGAGACCCAGTACTTC. Its protein is CASYGTSGSSYQETQYF.

The V gene is TRBV2, the J gene TRBJ1-6, with D uncertain. V lost 3 bases and J lost 1, with 7 bases in between. CDR1 SNHLY and CDR2 FYNNEI come from the germline V gene. The CDR3 is 15 amino acids. CDR3 loop: CASSDYSSYNSPLHF. The DNA of the CDR3 is TGTGCCAGCAGTGATTACAGTTCCTATAATTCACCCCTCCACTTT. The full variable domain, in which reference TRBV2 and TRBJ1-6 provide the parts outside the CDR3, is EPEVTQTPSHQVTQMGQEVILRCVPISNHLYFYWYRQILGQKVEFLVSFYNNEISEKSEIFDDQFSVERPDGSNFTLKIRSTKLEDSAMYFCASSDYSSYNSPLHFGNGTRLTVT.

The chain uses TRBV28 and TRBJ2-7, with TRBD2 identical over 10 bases. The CDR3 has 15 amino acids. CDR1 is MDHEN, CDR2 SYDVKM, per germline. V dropped 8 bases and J dropped 4; count of bases not matched to a gene: 11. CDR3 DNA sequence: TGTGCCAGCCAACCCCCGGGACTAGCGATTTACGAGCAGTACTTC. Amino acids: CASQPPGLAIYEQYF.

The chain uses TRBV7-9 and TRBJ2-1; 7 bases map to TRBD2. V lost 0 bases and J lost 2; bases outside the gene matches: 13. The CDR3 is 19 residues long. Germline V gene sequence: CDR1 SEHNR, CDR2 FQNEAQ (reference sequence). CDR3 sequence: CASSLAGVYGRFPYNEQFF. Here the CDR3 DNA reads TGTGCCAGCAGCTTAGCGGGCGTGTACGGGAGGTTCCCCTACAATGAGCAGTTCTTC.

The chain carries TRBV18 and TRBJ1-2, with 8 positions matching TRBD1. Germline V gives CDR1 KGHSH, CDR2 LQKENI. CDR3 length: 16 residues. V lost 3 bases to trimming and J lost 0 bases; unmatched junction nucleotides: 6. The CDR3 is CASSPNLQGANYGYTF. The CDR3, as DNA: TGTGCCAGCTCACCCAACCTACAGGGGGCTAACTATGGCTACACCTTC.

This chain links TRBV19 with TRBJ2-2; D gene ambiguous. This CDR3 is built from 13 residues. Germline V CDR1 and CDR2: LNHDA, SQIVND (reference sequence). Trimming took off 7 bases at V and 7 bases at J, with 13 bases between the two ends. In nucleotides, the CDR3 is TGTGCCAGTAATCTAGGCTTTAGCGGGGAGCTGTTTTTT. This sequence encodes CASNLGFSGELFF.

This chain joins TRBV29-1 and TRBJ2-1; no clear D gene. Germline CDR1 and CDR2: SQVTM and ANQGSEA. CDR3 size: 13 residues. With 3 bases removed from V and 0 bases from J, the gap between germline ends came to 6 bases. The CDR3 bases are TGCAGCGTTGATCGGAGCTCCTACAATGAGCAGTTCTTC. This encodes CSVDRSSYNEQFF.

This chain joins TRBV7-6 and TRBJ1-2, with a tentative D call TRBD1 (6 bases). The ends were cut back, 6 bases at V and 4 bases at J, with 18 bases in the middle. CDR1 and CDR2 from the germline V gene are SGHVS and FNYEAQ. The CDR3 is made up of 15 amino acids. In DNA form, the CDR3 reads TGTGCCAGCAGGAAACGGGACAAGGATTTCTATGGCTACACCTTC. Translating it yields CASRKRDKDFYGYTF.

The chain joins TRBV4-1 to TRBJ2-2; no clear D. CDR1 is MGHRA, CDR2 YSYEKL, per germline. V dropped 2 bases and J dropped 3 bases, with 4 bases sitting between them. This CDR3 has 13 residues. CDR3 residues: CASSQTDTGELFF. The CDR3 nucleotides read TGCGCCAGCAGCCAAACGGACACCGGGGAGCTGTTTTTT.

This clone was counted between two and nine times. The chain couples TRBV5-1 to TRBJ1-2, with D perhaps matching TRBD1 (6 bases). Between the trimmed V and J ends, which lost 4 bases and 1 base, there was a span of 14 bases. Germline assignment: CDR1 SGHRS and CDR2 YFSETQ. This CDR3 comprises 15 residues. CDR3 DNA sequence: TGCGCCAGCAGCATACAGGGCCGGGGTAACTATGGCTACACCTTC. Protein product: CASSIQGRGNYGYTF.

The V call is TRBV11-3, the J call TRBJ2-3; no clear D. Germline CDR1 is SGHNT and CDR2 is YENEEA. The germline V and J ends were trimmed by 5 bases and 0 bases, with 18 bases remaining between them. This CDR3 has 17 residues. The CDR3 coding sequence is TGTGCCAGCAGCCCCACCGGAACAGCAATTAGCACAGATACGCAGTATTTT. Translated: CASSPTGTAISTDTQYF.